The 5 T cell receptor beta chains below come from one sample, sequenced in a study of memory CD8 T cells in hepatitis C reinfection. Noted time point: peak reinfection, 3 to 8 weeks after reinfection detection. The sorted cells went straight to TCR sequencing with no prior in vitro expansion. Sequencing used immunoSEQ multiplex PCR; TCRdb keeps in-frame clones, though not all of them. The sample includes 35,000 to 55,000 clones, around 89% of them seen just once. The source material was naive CD8+ T cells sorted from blood. All receptors derive from a young man with hepatitis C virus infection.

The chain links TRBV6-5 to TRBJ2-4; TRBD1 is a possible D gene (6 bases). Germline-derived CDR1 and CDR2 are MNHEY and SVGAGI. The V end was cut by 5 bases, the J end by 2 bases, with 10 bases between. This CDR3 has 14 residues. The chain's CDR3 is CASSPRGSKNIQYF. The CDR3, as DNA: TGTGCCAGCAGTCCCAGGGGATCCAAAAACATTCAGTACTTC.

The chain has TRBV7-9 and TRBJ2-5, with D perhaps matching TRBD1 (5 bases). Trimming took off 1 base at V and 5 bases at J, with 14 bases between the two ends. The CDR3 contains 15 residues. Germline V gene data show CDR1 as SEHNR and CDR2 as FQNEAQ (reference sequence). The CDR3 DNA reads TGTGCCAGCAGCTTAGGTCTTCAGGGTGGGGAGACCCAGTACTTC. Translated, it gives CASSLGLQGGETQYF.

The chain is built from TRBV5-8 and TRBJ1-2; possibly TRBD1 for D (5 bases). The CDR3 is 14 amino acids. V was trimmed by 2 bases and J by 1 base, leaving 9 bases between them. Looked up from germline, CDR1 is SGHTS and CDR2 is YDEGEE. The CDR3 bases are TGTGCCAGCAGCTTTACAGGATATAACTATGGCTACACCTTC. Protein sequence: CASSFTGYNYGYTF.

This chain joins TRBV28 and TRBJ2-2; 10 nucleotides align to TRBD1. The CDR3 is 15 amino acids. With 2 bases clipped from V and 8 bases from J, the junction kept 5 bases outside the gene matches. Germline CDR1 reads MDHEN; CDR2 reads SYDVKM. CDR3 sequence: CASSLVDRGFGELFF. CDR3 DNA: TGTGCCAGCAGTTTAGTGGACAGGGGGTTTGGGGAGCTGTTTTTT.

The chain carries TRBV6-1 and TRBJ2-2, with D possibly being TRBD1 (6 bases). Germline V gives CDR1 MNHNS, CDR2 SASEGT. V lost 1 base, J lost 2 bases, and 8 bases lay in between. This CDR3 is built from 15 residues. The CDR3 spells CASSEGTVNTGELFF. The CDR3 DNA reads TGTGCCAGCAGTGAAGGGACAGTTAACACCGGGGAGCTGTTTTTT.